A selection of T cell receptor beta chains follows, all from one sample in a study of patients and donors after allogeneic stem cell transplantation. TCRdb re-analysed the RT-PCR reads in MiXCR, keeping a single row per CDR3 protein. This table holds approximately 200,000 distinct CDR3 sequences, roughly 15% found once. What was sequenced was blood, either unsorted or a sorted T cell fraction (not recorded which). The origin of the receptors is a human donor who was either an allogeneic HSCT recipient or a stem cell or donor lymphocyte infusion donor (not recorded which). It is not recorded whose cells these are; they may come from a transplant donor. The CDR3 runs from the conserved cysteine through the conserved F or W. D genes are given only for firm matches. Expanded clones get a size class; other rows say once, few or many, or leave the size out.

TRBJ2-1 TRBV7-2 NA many TGTGCCAGCAGCTTAGGGTTCGGCAAGTACAATGAGCAGTTCTTC CASSLGFGKYNEQFF
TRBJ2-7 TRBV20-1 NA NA TGCAGTGCTTATTCGAGGGGCGAATCCTACGAGCAGTACTTC CSAYSRGESYEQYF
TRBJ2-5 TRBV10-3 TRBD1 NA TGTGCCTCACAGGGGGCGCCCCAAGAGACCCAGTACTTC CASQGAPQETQYF
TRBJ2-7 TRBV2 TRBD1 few TGTGCCAGCAGTGAAGCGCTTCCCTGGACAGGGGGAGAGAGCTCCTACGAGCAGTACTTC CASSEALPWTGGESSYEQYF
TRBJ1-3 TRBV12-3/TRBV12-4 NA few TGTGCCAGCAGTTTATCATCTGGACAGCGAAACACCATATATTTT CASSLSSGQRNTIYF
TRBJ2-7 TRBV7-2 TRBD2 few TGTGCCAGCCGCTCGCCCGGGAGGGCCTACCACGAGCAGTACTTC CASRSPGRAYHEQYF
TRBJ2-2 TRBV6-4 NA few TGTGCCAGCAGTGAGGGGGACACCGGGGAGCTGTTTTTT CASSEGDTGELFF
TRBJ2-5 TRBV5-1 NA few TGCGCCAGCAGCTTGGGGGGGGCCATGGGAGAGACCCAGTACTTC CASSLGGAMGETQYF
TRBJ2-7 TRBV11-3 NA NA TGTGCCAGCAGGGAAAATCGGCCGACGGGTACCTACGAGCAGTACTTC CASRENRPTGTYEQYF
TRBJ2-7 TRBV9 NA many TGTGCCAGCAGCCCAATCAGGGATGCGGGCGAGCAGTACTTC CASSPIRDAGEQYF
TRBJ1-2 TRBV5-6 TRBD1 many TGTGCCAGCAGCCCGACAGGGGCTCCCAGGGATGGCTACACCTTC CASSPTGAPRDGYTF
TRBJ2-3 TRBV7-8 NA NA TGTGCCAGCAGCTTAGCGAGAACCACAGATACGCAGTATTTT CASSLARTTDTQYF
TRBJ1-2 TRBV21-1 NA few TGTGCCAGCAGCATCGGGGGGGATTCTGTGTTCGGTGGCTACACCTTC CASSIGGDSVFGGYTF
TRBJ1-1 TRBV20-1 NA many TGCAGTGCTAGTAGTCCTACCGGGTCTGAAGCTTTCTTT CSASSPTGSEAFF
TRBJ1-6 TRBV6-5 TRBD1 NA TGTGCCAGCAGCCACTCGACAGGGGGCCGAAATAATTCACCCCTCCACTTT CASSHSTGGRNNSPLHF
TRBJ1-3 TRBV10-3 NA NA TGTGCCATCAGAACCACATGGAGCTCTGGAAACACCATATATTTT CAIRTTWSSGNTIYF
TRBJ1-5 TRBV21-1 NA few TGTGCCAGCAGCTACTCTACCCAGCCTCAGCCCCAGCATTTT CASSYSTQPQPQHF
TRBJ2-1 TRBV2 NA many TGTGCCAGCAGTGTTATGTATAGTGGGGGGAATGAGCAGTTCTTC CASSVMYSGGNEQFF
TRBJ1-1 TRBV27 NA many TGTGCCAGCAGTTTACTGGCGGGACGGACGAACACTGAAGCTTTCTTT CASSLLAGRTNTEAFF
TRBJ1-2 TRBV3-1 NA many TGTGCCAGCAGCCAAGATGGGATTGTCGGCACCTTC CASSQDGIVGTF
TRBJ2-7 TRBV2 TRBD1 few TGTGCCAGCAGTGGGGACAGGGATCGGCAGTACTTC CASSGDRDRQYF
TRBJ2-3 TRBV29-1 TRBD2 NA TGCAGCCATGGGACTAGCGGGAGGTCGTCCACAGATACGCAGTATTTT CSHGTSGRSSTDTQYF
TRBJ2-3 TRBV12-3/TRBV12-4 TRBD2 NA TGTGCCAGCAGCCCGACTAGCGCCACAGATACGCAGTATTTT CASSPTSATDTQYF
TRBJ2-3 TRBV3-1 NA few TGTGCCAGCAGCCAACTTCTAGCGTCAGATACGCAGTATTTT CASSQLLASDTQYF